Given below is one T cell receptor (beta chain) in context. Its antigen is currently unknown. A junction end diverges from the germline sequence, so it may reflect a read error. The data were obtained in a study of tumor-infiltrating lymphocytes in primary liver carcinoma. In the study overall: Tumor stage was T1-T3 N0M0, and tumor size was about 4 to 11 cm across. Overall study findings and caveats: Among top clones, only about 7.5-25% appeared in all five tumor regions.

Starting material for RNA and DNA co-extraction consisted of about 20-30 mg of unsorted bulk tissue. CDR1 is SGHAT, CDR2 FQDESV, per germline (reference sequence). The CDR3 runs 17 residues. From roughly 470 ng total RNA, TCR beta cDNA was generated with a primer in the constant region. The TCR beta library was amplified through three nested multiplex PCR rounds in a modified ARM-PCR procedure. Each of the first two PCR rounds ran nine to ten cycles with TRBV1-TRBV30 forward and C-beta reverse primers. TCRdb passed the multiplex PCR reads through MiXCR, listing each CDR3 protein once. The sample shows 99,000 or so distinct CDR3 sequences, roughly 69% of them seen only once.

Sequenced: liver tumor tissue from sampling region 5. The subset was: tumor region T5, tumor centre. The chain is built from TRBV11-1 and TRBJ2-2; the D gene is possibly TRBD2 (5 bases). The receptor's source is a woman aged 55-70 years with primary liver carcinoma and hepatitis B virus infection. This CDR3 is CASSARPLLVNAGEMFF. The DNA for the CDR3 is TGTGCCAGCAGCGCCCGGCCACTCCTAGTTAACGCCGGGGAGATGTTTTTT.